This paragraph reports one T cell receptor beta chain. No antigen is known for it. RNA was extracted and reverse transcribed into cDNA as the sequencing template. Assay used: immunoSEQ multiplex PCR; TCRdb lists only in-frame clones, some missing. The table lists 150,000 to 200,000 clones, 50% to 65% of them singletons. These data come from a study of CD8+ T cells in alopecia areata. Study outcomes and limitations: Scalp lesions, especially in alopecia totalis/universalis, had higher clonality than normal scalp.

V shed 6 bases, J shed 6 bases, and the junction held 3 bases outside the gene matches. From germline, CDR1 is SGHTA and CDR2 FQGNSA. The CDR3 has 13 amino acids. The sequenced material came from CD4+ T cells sorted from blood. The sequence derives from a human donor in good health. The rearrangement uses TRBV7-2 and TRBJ1-2, with 11 positions matching TRBD1. The CDR3: CASSGQGAHGYTF. The DNA of the CDR3 is TGTGCCAGCAGTGGACAGGGGGCGCATGGCTACACCTTC.